This T cell receptor (beta chain) was identified during a study of cytomegalovirus exposure and HLA in healthy donors. Study findings and constraints: It was likely that a cluster of highly shared sequence variants was a sequencing artifact. CMV antigen specificity was confirmed in vitro for three CMV-associated chains. Segments of the TCR beta V type were, in most cases, productive about 87% or about 30% of the time in an earlier analysis.

Remarks on this clone: What it recognizes is unknown.

Germline assignment: CDR1 GTSNPN and CDR2 SVGIG (reference sequence). There are 17 residues in the CDR3. Trimming cost V 4 bases and J 0 bases; bases outside gene matches: 10. The primer mix had 60 Vbeta and 13 Jbeta primers. The repertoire was sequenced with immunoSEQ multiplex PCR; TCRdb's copy has only in-frame clones and lacks some. The table includes about 190,000 clones, approximately 88% detected once. The sample taken for sequencing was PBMCs. The chain couples TRBV30 to TRBJ2-1, with 9 nucleotides matching TRBD2. This TCR was recovered from a woman aged 45 to 65 in good health and CMV-seropositive. DNA of the CDR3: TGTGCCTGGATCCAGCGGGGGGCCCACCTCTCCTACAATGAGCAGTTCTTC. Translation: CAWIQRGAHLSYNEQFF.